One sample yielded the 9 T cell receptor beta chains listed below, sequenced in a study of blood T cell repertoires in COVID-19. Some clones are missing from TCRdb's copy, which holds only in-frame ones; the method was immunoSEQ multiplex PCR. The table includes about 120,000 clones, around 86% detected once. The sample was peripheral blood. The receptors come from a woman in her 70s with acute or convalescent COVID-19.

This chain joins TRBV10-1 and TRBJ2-7; D unclear. Germline loops: CDR1 WNHNN, CDR2 SYGVQD (reference sequence). The CDR3 consists of 13 residues. Trimming stripped 0 bases from V and 12 bases from J, with 15 bases between. The CDR3 bases are TGCGCCAGCAGTGAGTCGTCCACCCGTACGGTGTACTTC. Its translation: CASSESSTRTVYF.

The chain couples TRBV2 to TRBJ1-6; the match to TRBD1 covers 7 bases. V dropped 9 bases and J dropped 7; count of bases not matched to a gene: 6. From germline, CDR1 is SNHLY and CDR2 FYNNEI. The CDR3 contains 13 residues. The CDR3 here is CASHRDSNSPLHF. The CDR3 DNA reads as TGTGCCAGTCACCGGGACAGCAATTCACCCCTCCACTTT.

This rearrangement joins TRBV7-2 to TRBJ2-1; D is perhaps TRBD2 (7 bases). V was cut by 5 bases and J by 5 bases, with 16 bases left in between. The CDR3 sequence is 15 residues long. CDR1 and CDR2 from the germline V gene are SGHTA and FQGNSA. In nucleotides, the CDR3 is TGTGCCAGCAGCCCACAAGGGGGGGGCCACAATGAGCAGTTCTTC. Protein sequence: CASSPQGGGHNEQFF.

This rearrangement joins TRBV29-1 to TRBJ1-4; D uncertain. Per germline, CDR1 SQVTM and CDR2 ANQGSEA. Trimming took off 7 bases at V and 7 bases at J, with 13 bases between the two ends. This CDR3 is built from 12 residues. The CDR3 sequence is CSAGEEGEKLFF. CDR3 sequence (DNA): TGCAGCGCCGGAGAAGAGGGTGAAAAACTGTTTTTT.

In this sample, this clone turned up a few times. The chain couples TRBV7-3 to TRBJ2-1; 7 bases are shared with TRBD1. The germline gives CDR1 SGHTA, CDR2 FQGTGA. V lost 2 bases, J lost 8 bases, and 9 bases stayed unmatched. The CDR3 extends over 15 amino acids. In DNA form, the CDR3 reads TGTGCCAGCAGCTTACTAGGAACAGGGGCCTATGAGCAGTTCTTC. Translating it yields CASSLLGTGAYEQFF. The variable domain in full, completed from reference TRBV7-3 and TRBJ2-1, reads GAGVSQTPSNKVTEKGKYVELRCDPISGHTALYWYRQSLGQGPEFLIYFQGTGAADDSGLPNDRFFAVRPEGSVSTLKIQRTERGDSAVYLCASSLLGTGAYEQFFGPGTRLTVL.

The chain recombines TRBV29-1 with TRBJ2-5; no clear D gene. Germline V gene sequence: CDR1 SQVTM, CDR2 ANQGSEA. The V and J ends lost 4 bases and 1 base respectively, with 7 bases between them. The CDR3 has 12 residues. CDR3 nucleotide sequence: TGCAGCGTTGTTGGAGTCCAAGAGACCCAGTACTTC. Protein product: CSVVGVQETQYF.

This chain links TRBV6-5 with TRBJ1-1; D not resolved. The CDR3 runs to 14 residues. Germline loops: CDR1 MNHEY, CDR2 SVGAGI. The V end lost 2 bases, the J end lost 0 bases, and 7 bases lay between the germline ends. For the CDR3, the DNA is TGTGCCAGCAGTTACGAGGGCATGAACACTGAAGCTTTCTTT. Translated: CASSYEGMNTEAFF.

This clone has a handful of counts. The chain has TRBV28 and TRBJ2-7; tentatively, D is TRBD1 (5 bases). This CDR3 region has 14 residues. CDR1 is MDHEN and CDR2 is SYDVKM in the germline V gene. V was pared by 6 bases and J by 9 bases, with 21 bases between. The CDR3 here is CASSSDSLPSRQYF. The CDR3 DNA is TGTGCCAGCAGCTCCGACAGCCTCCCCTCGCGGCAGTACTTC.

The V and J genes are TRBV19 and TRBJ2-6; 8 nucleotides align to TRBD1. V shed 4 bases and J 0 bases; nucleotides not matched to a gene: 8. The germline CDR1 and CDR2 sequences are LNHDA and SQIVND (reference sequence). The CDR3 is made up of 18 amino acids. The CDR3 DNA follows: TGTGCCAGTAGTAAAGGGACAGGTTATACCTCTGGGGCCAACGTCCTGACTTTC. Protein product: CASSKGTGYTSGANVLTF.